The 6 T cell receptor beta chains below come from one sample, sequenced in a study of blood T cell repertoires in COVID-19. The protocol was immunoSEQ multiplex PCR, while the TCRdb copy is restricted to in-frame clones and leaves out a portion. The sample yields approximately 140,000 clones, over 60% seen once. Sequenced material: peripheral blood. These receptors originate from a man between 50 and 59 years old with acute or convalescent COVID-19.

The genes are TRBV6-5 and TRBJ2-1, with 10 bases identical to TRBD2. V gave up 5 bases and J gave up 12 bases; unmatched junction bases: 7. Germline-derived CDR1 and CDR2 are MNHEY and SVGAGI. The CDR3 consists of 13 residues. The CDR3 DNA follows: TGTGCCAGCAGTCCTGGAGTAGCGGGGGGGCAGTTCTTC. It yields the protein CASSPGVAGGQFF.

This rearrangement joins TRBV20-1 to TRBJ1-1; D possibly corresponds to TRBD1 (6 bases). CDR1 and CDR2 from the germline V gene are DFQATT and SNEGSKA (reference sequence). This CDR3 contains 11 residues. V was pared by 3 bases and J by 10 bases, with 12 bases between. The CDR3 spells CSASEQGTAFF. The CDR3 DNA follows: TGCAGTGCTAGCGAACAGGGTACAGCTTTCTTT.

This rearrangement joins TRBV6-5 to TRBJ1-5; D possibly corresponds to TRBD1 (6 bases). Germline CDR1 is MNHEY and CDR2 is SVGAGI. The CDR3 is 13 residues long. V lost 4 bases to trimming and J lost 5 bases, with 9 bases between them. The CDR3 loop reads CASSLGQYQPQHF. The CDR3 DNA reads TGTGCCAGCAGTTTAGGACAGTATCAGCCCCAGCATTTT.

CDR3 DNA sequence: TGCGCCAGCAGTGAGTCTTCCGGACAGGGGCCAGGGGAGCAGTTCTTC. Its protein product is CASSESSGQGPGEQFF. The chain joins TRBV10-1 to TRBJ2-1; TRBD1 aligns across 9 bases. This CDR3 region has 16 residues. Germline V lookup: CDR1 WNHNN, CDR2 SYGVQD (reference sequence). V lost 0 bases to trimming and J lost 10 bases; unmatched junction nucleotides: 10.

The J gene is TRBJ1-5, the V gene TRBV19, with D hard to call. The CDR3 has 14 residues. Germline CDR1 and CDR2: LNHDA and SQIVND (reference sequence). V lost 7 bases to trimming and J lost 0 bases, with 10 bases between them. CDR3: CASTVPNSNQPQHF. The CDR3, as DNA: TGTGCCAGTACAGTACCCAATAGCAATCAGCCCCAGCATTTT.

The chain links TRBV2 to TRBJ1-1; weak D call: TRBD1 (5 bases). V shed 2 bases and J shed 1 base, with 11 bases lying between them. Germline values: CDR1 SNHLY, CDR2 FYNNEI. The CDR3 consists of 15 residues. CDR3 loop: CASSEQGRQNTEAFF. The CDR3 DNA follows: TGTGCCAGCAGTGAACAGGGCAGACAGAACACTGAAGCTTTCTTT.